Only one count was recorded for the clone carrying this TCR beta chain. As yet, its antigen is unknown. This same CDR3 is encoded by further DNA sequences in the sample. This sample is drawn from a study of PD-1 blockade in classical Hodgkin lymphoma. Time point in this sample: cycle 4 day 1 (C4D1), after about 6 weeks of nivolumab. Each and every patient relapsed after autologous stem cell transplantation, and patients got differing brentuximab vedotin exposure. Generated by immunoSEQ multiplex PCR, the TCRdb table keeps only in-frame clones and is missing some. The data contain 25,000 to 35,000 clones, over 75% of them singletons. Germline V lookup: CDR1 SNHLY, CDR2 FYNNEI. V was clipped by 3 bases and J by 3 bases; unmatched bases: 2. The CDR3 is made up of 15 amino acids. Study-level results: The authors excluded patients who started nivolumab under 1 year after ASCT. For complete responders, baseline diversity was comparable to that of newly diagnosed patients. Newly diagnosed patients were said to have less baseline TCR diversity than healthy donors did.

V usage is TRBV2 and J usage is TRBJ2-1; 10 bases line up with TRBD2. Sequenced here: peripheral blood mononuclear cells (PBMCs), sampled before the fourth cycle of nivolumab. The TCR was taken from a human donor with classical Hodgkin lymphoma. CDR3 sequence reads: CASSEVAGGYNEQFF. The CDR3 DNA is TGTGCCAGCAGTGAGGTAGCGGGGGGCTACAATGAGCAGTTCTTC.